This is a list of T cell receptor beta chains from one sample in a study of cytomegalovirus exposure and HLA in healthy donors. The method was immunoSEQ multiplex PCR; TCRdb's version includes in-frame clones alone and lacks a portion of them. Among 130,000 or so clones listed, over 60% were seen once. Source material: PBMCs. The receptors originated from a man in his forties or fifties in good health and CMV-seronegative. The CDR3 runs from the conserved cysteine through the conserved F or W. The D gene is left open where the match is weak. Clone size is not always given. Where it is, it says once, few, many or a class for expanded clones.

v_call: TRBV30; j_call: TRBJ1-2; clone_size: NA; d_call: NA; cdr3_aa: CAWSVRGGGGYTF; cdr3_nt: TGTGCCTGGAGTGTACGCGGGGGCGGCGGCTACACCTTC
v_call: TRBV11-2; j_call: TRBJ2-2; clone_size: NA; d_call: NA; cdr3_aa: CASSLTGANTGELFF; cdr3_nt: TGTGCCAGCAGCTTGACAGGCGCGAACACCGGGGAGCTGTTTTTT
v_call: TRBV7-3; j_call: TRBJ2-7; clone_size: NA; d_call: TRBD1; cdr3_aa: CASSLGGQLEKYF; cdr3_nt: TGTGCCAGCAGCTTAGGGGGACAGCTGGAAAAGTACTTC
v_call: TRBV10-3; j_call: TRBJ1-1; clone_size: NA; d_call: NA; cdr3_aa: CAILSEGDTEAFF; cdr3_nt: TGTGCCATCCTCTCCGAAGGGGACACTGAAGCTTTCTTT
v_call: TRBV4-2; j_call: TRBJ2-5; clone_size: NA; d_call: NA; cdr3_aa: CASSQGTLQETQYF; cdr3_nt: TGTGCCAGCAGCCAAGGTACTCTCCAAGAGACCCAGTACTTC
v_call: TRBV20-1; j_call: TRBJ2-7; clone_size: NA; d_call: NA; cdr3_aa: CSAAQVYEQYF; cdr3_nt: TGCAGTGCCGCGCAGGTGTACGAGCAGTACTTC
v_call: TRBV6-4; j_call: TRBJ1-2; clone_size: NA; d_call: TRBD1; cdr3_aa: CASSSTGTGDYGYTF; cdr3_nt: TGTGCCAGCAGTTCCACGGGGACAGGCGATTATGGCTACACCTTC
v_call: TRBV6-6; j_call: TRBJ2-2; clone_size: NA; d_call: NA; cdr3_aa: CASTGYTGELFF; cdr3_nt: TGTGCCAGCACCGGTTACACCGGGGAGCTGTTTTTT
v_call: TRBV6-5; j_call: TRBJ2-2; clone_size: NA; d_call: NA; cdr3_aa: CASSYFSTGELFF; cdr3_nt: TGTGCCAGCAGTTACTTCTCGACCGGGGAGCTGTTTTTT
v_call: TRBV9; j_call: TRBJ2-5; clone_size: NA; d_call: TRBD2; cdr3_aa: CASSASGGAQETQYF; cdr3_nt: TGTGCCAGCAGCGCTAGCGGGGGGGCCCAAGAGACCCAGTACTTC
v_call: TRBV4-3; j_call: TRBJ1-6; clone_size: NA; d_call: NA; cdr3_aa: CASSRGGWDDSPLHF; cdr3_nt: TGCGCCAGCAGCCGTGGGGGGTGGGACGATTCACCCCTCCACTTT
v_call: TRBV4-3; j_call: TRBJ2-3; clone_size: NA; d_call: NA; cdr3_aa: CASSQDLTVTSTDTQYF; cdr3_nt: TGCGCCAGCAGCCAAGATTTAACCGTTACTAGCACAGATACGCAGTATTTT
v_call: TRBV5-6; j_call: TRBJ1-2; clone_size: NA; d_call: TRBD1; cdr3_aa: CASSWGQYGYTF; cdr3_nt: TGTGCCAGCAGCTGGGGACAGTATGGCTACACCTTC
v_call: TRBV27; j_call: TRBJ1-1; clone_size: NA; d_call: TRBD1; cdr3_aa: CASSPTPGTGGTEAFF; cdr3_nt: TGTGCCAGCAGTCCAACCCCAGGGACAGGGGGGACTGAAGCTTTCTTT
v_call: TRBV27; j_call: TRBJ2-7; clone_size: NA; d_call: NA; cdr3_aa: CASSLSGLFSYEQYF; cdr3_nt: TGTGCCAGCAGTTTATCTGGGCTTTTCTCCTACGAGCAGTACTTC
v_call: TRBV4-1; j_call: TRBJ2-7; clone_size: NA; d_call: TRBD1; cdr3_aa: CASSQGQGSYEQYF; cdr3_nt: TGCGCCAGCAGCCAGGGACAGGGCTCCTACGAGCAGTACTTC
v_call: TRBV5-1; j_call: TRBJ2-2; clone_size: NA; d_call: NA; cdr3_aa: CASSAQTTGPEGTGELFF; cdr3_nt: TGCGCCAGCAGCGCGCAGACAACAGGGCCCGAGGGGACCGGGGAGCTGTTTTTT
v_call: TRBV6-5; j_call: TRBJ2-2; clone_size: few; d_call: NA; cdr3_aa: CASSYSTGRTTGELFF; cdr3_nt: TGTGCCAGCAGTTACTCGACAGGTCGAACAACCGGGGAGCTGTTTTTT
v_call: TRBV28; j_call: TRBJ2-7; clone_size: NA; d_call: TRBD2; cdr3_aa: CASGVAGARHEQYF; cdr3_nt: TGTGCCAGCGGAGTAGCGGGAGCTAGACACGAGCAGTACTTC
v_call: TRBV14; j_call: TRBJ2-3; clone_size: NA; d_call: NA; cdr3_aa: CASSGSGGTRDTQYF; cdr3_nt: TGTGCCAGCAGTGGCAGTGGGGGCACACGAGATACGCAGTATTTT
v_call: TRBV7-9; j_call: TRBJ2-1; clone_size: NA; d_call: TRBD2; cdr3_aa: CASSLRSGRGNEQFF; cdr3_nt: TGTGCCAGCAGCTTGAGGAGCGGGAGGGGCAATGAGCAGTTCTTC
v_call: TRBV6-5; j_call: TRBJ1-1; clone_size: NA; d_call: NA; cdr3_aa: CASSYDRTLNTEAFF; cdr3_nt: TGTGCCAGCAGTTACGACAGGACGTTGAACACTGAAGCTTTCTTT
v_call: TRBV13; j_call: TRBJ2-1; clone_size: few; d_call: NA; cdr3_aa: CASTSRGDEQFF; cdr3_nt: TGTGCCAGCACCTCAAGGGGCGATGAGCAGTTCTTC
v_call: TRBV12-5; j_call: TRBJ2-7; clone_size: NA; d_call: TRBD1; cdr3_aa: CASGSDPGQGSEQYF; cdr3_nt: TGTGCTAGTGGTTCGGACCCGGGACAGGGGAGCGAGCAGTACTTC
v_call: TRBV19; j_call: TRBJ1-2; clone_size: NA; d_call: NA; cdr3_aa: CASSIGDYGYTF; cdr3_nt: TGTGCCAGTAGTATAGGAGACTATGGCTACACCTTC
v_call: TRBV7-2; j_call: TRBJ2-7; clone_size: NA; d_call: NA; cdr3_aa: CASSPDSLREQYF; cdr3_nt: TGTGCCAGCAGCCCGGACTCCCTCCGGGAGCAGTACTTC
v_call: TRBV19; j_call: TRBJ2-7; clone_size: NA; d_call: TRBD1; cdr3_aa: CATALRGNPYEQYF; cdr3_nt: TGTGCCACCGCCCTCAGGGGGAACCCCTACGAGCAGTACTTC
v_call: TRBV6-5; j_call: TRBJ2-1; clone_size: NA; d_call: NA; cdr3_aa: CASSQERGYNEQFF; cdr3_nt: TGTGCCAGCAGCCAAGAGAGGGGGTACAATGAGCAGTTCTTC
v_call: TRBV13; j_call: TRBJ2-7; clone_size: once; d_call: TRBD2; cdr3_aa: CASSLSGGNSYEQYF; cdr3_nt: TGTGCCAGCAGCCTTAGCGGGGGGAACTCCTACGAGCAGTACTTC
v_call: TRBV10-3; j_call: TRBJ1-2; clone_size: NA; d_call: TRBD1; cdr3_aa: CAVSATGYYGYTF; cdr3_nt: TGTGCCGTCAGTGCGACAGGGTACTATGGCTACACCTTC
v_call: TRBV9; j_call: TRBJ2-7; clone_size: NA; d_call: TRBD1; cdr3_aa: CASSVGQGQGAYEQYF; cdr3_nt: TGTGCCAGCAGCGTAGGTCAAGGACAGGGGGCATACGAGCAGTACTTC
v_call: TRBV27; j_call: TRBJ2-3; clone_size: NA; d_call: TRBD2; cdr3_aa: CASSLGGDQPQYF; cdr3_nt: TGTGCCAGCAGTTTAGGGGGGGATCAGCCCCAGTATTTT
v_call: TRBV6-6; j_call: TRBJ2-7; clone_size: few; d_call: TRBD1; cdr3_aa: CASSYQPGQGIYEQYF; cdr3_nt: TGTGCCAGCAGTTACCAACCGGGACAGGGTATCTACGAGCAGTACTTC
v_call: TRBV4-3; j_call: TRBJ2-7; clone_size: NA; d_call: NA; cdr3_aa: CASSPSEGYEQYF; cdr3_nt: TGCGCCAGCAGCCCATCTGAGGGCTACGAGCAGTACTTC
v_call: TRBV27; j_call: TRBJ2-2; clone_size: NA; d_call: NA; cdr3_aa: CASSLSNYLTGELFF; cdr3_nt: TGTGCCAGCAGTTTATCTAACTACCTCACCGGGGAGCTGTTTTTT
v_call: TRBV6-1; j_call: TRBJ1-5; clone_size: NA; d_call: NA; cdr3_aa: CASSETTVSNQPQHF; cdr3_nt: TGTGCCAGCAGTGAAACGACAGTTAGCAATCAGCCCCAGCATTTT
v_call: TRBV30; j_call: TRBJ1-6; clone_size: NA; d_call: TRBD1; cdr3_aa: CAWETGNGYNSPLHF; cdr3_nt: TGTGCCTGGGAGACAGGGAATGGCTATAATTCACCCCTCCACTTT
v_call: TRBV6-5; j_call: TRBJ2-3; clone_size: few; d_call: NA; cdr3_aa: CASSYSYGLSDTQYF; cdr3_nt: TGTGCCAGCAGTTACTCATACGGGTTGTCTGATACGCAGTATTTT
v_call: TRBV5-6; j_call: TRBJ2-5; clone_size: NA; d_call: TRBD1; cdr3_aa: CASSLRTGGWETQYF; cdr3_nt: TGTGCCAGCAGCCTTCGGACAGGGGGCTGGGAGACCCAGTACTTC
v_call: TRBV5-8; j_call: TRBJ2-2; clone_size: NA; d_call: TRBD1; cdr3_aa: CASSPGQGGPGELFF; cdr3_nt: TGTGCCAGCAGCCCGGGACAGGGGGGGCCCGGGGAGCTGTTTTTT
v_call: TRBV6-1; j_call: TRBJ2-5; clone_size: NA; d_call: NA; cdr3_aa: CASSEHQQETQYF; cdr3_nt: TGTGCCAGCAGTGAACACCAGCAAGAGACCCAGTACTTC
v_call: TRBV5-1; j_call: TRBJ1-1; clone_size: NA; d_call: TRBD1; cdr3_aa: CASRGGGTGYMGFMGTEAFF; cdr3_nt: TGCGCCAGCAGAGGGGGAGGGACAGGGTATATGGGTTTTATGGGGACTGAAGCTTTCTTT